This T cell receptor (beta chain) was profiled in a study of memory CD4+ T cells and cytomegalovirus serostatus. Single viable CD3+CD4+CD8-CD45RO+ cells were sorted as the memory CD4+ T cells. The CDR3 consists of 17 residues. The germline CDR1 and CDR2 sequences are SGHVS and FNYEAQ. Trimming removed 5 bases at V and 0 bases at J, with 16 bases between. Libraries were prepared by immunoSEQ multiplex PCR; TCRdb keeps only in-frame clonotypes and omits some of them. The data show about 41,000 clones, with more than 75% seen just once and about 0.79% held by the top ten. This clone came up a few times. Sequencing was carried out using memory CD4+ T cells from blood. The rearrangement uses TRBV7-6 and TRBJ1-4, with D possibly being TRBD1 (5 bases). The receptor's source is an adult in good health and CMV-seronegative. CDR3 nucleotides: TGTGCCAGCAGCAAAAGAGCACAGGCTCCAACTAATGAAAAACTGTTTTTT. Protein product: CASSKRAQAPTNEKLFF.